These T cell receptor beta chains were read from a single sample in a study of cytomegalovirus exposure and HLA in healthy donors. The data were produced by immunoSEQ multiplex PCR, yet TCRdb's version contains in-frame clones alone and is incomplete. The sample lists 120,000 or so clones; about 96% were seen once. Sequenced input: PBMCs. The source is a man younger than 35 in good health and CMV-seronegative. The CDR3 runs from the conserved cysteine through the conserved F or W. D genes are given only for firm matches. Some rows have no size entry. The others give once, few or many, or a class for an expanded clone.

clone size	J gene	V gene	D gene	CDR3 DNA	CDR3 protein
NA	TRBJ2-7	TRBV5-6	NA	TGTGCCAGCAGCTCGTGGTTAGGGGGCGAGCAGTACTTC	CASSSWLGGEQYF
NA	TRBJ2-1	TRBV9	TRBD1	TGTGCCAGCAGCGACCGGGACAGCAGTCCCGAGCAGTTCTTC	CASSDRDSSPEQFF
NA	TRBJ2-1	TRBV5-1	NA	TGCGCCAGCAGCTTGGGGAGCTTGGGCAATGAGCAGTTCTTC	CASSLGSLGNEQFF
NA	TRBJ1-4	TRBV10-3	NA	TGTGCCATCAGTGAGTCAGGGGGAACTAATGAAAAACTGTTTTTT	CAISESGGTNEKLFF
NA	TRBJ2-7	TRBV7-2	TRBD2	TGTGCCAGCAGCTTCGGACTAGAGTCCTACGAGCAGTACTTC	CASSFGLESYEQYF
NA	TRBJ1-1	TRBV7-9	NA	TGTGCCAGCAGCTTTTCCGACACGCCGAACACTGAAGCTTTCTTT	CASSFSDTPNTEAFF
NA	TRBJ2-1	TRBV27	TRBD1	TGTGCCAGCAGCCCCGGGACAGGGGGCTACAATGAGCAGTTCTTC	CASSPGTGGYNEQFF
NA	TRBJ2-2	TRBV11-3	TRBD2	TGTGCCAGCAGCTTAGAAGGGGCCAGCGGGAGGCCCCAAGGCGGGGAGCTGTTTTTT	CASSLEGASGRPQGGELFF
NA	TRBJ1-1	TRBV2	TRBD1	TGTGCCAGCAGTGAGACAGGGCAACAGAACACTGAAGCTTTCTTT	CASSETGQQNTEAFF
NA	TRBJ2-2	TRBV12-5	TRBD2	TGTGCTAGTGGTTTGGAGGGCGGGAGCGCCGGGGAGCTGTTTTTT	CASGLEGGSAGELFF
once	TRBJ2-7	TRBV28	TRBD1	TGTGCCAGCAGGGGCGGACAGGGGCGTAGTACGGGATACGAGCAGTACTTC	CASRGGQGRSTGYEQYF
NA	TRBJ1-2	TRBV15	NA	TGTGCCACCAGCAGAGACACAGTAGTTAACTATGGCTACACCTTC	CATSRDTVVNYGYTF
NA	TRBJ1-4	TRBV11-2	NA	TGTGCCAGCAGCGGGCTCGGAACAGCAACTAATGAAAAACTGTTTTTT	CASSGLGTATNEKLFF
NA	TRBJ1-2	TRBV28	TRBD1	TGTGCCAGCAGCGGCTACACCGGGACAGGGTCCCCTTATGGCTACACCTTC	CASSGYTGTGSPYGYTF
NA	TRBJ2-2	TRBV18	NA	TGTGCCAGCCGCGGAGGAGCGAACACCGGGGAGCTGTTTTTT	CASRGGANTGELFF
once	TRBJ2-7	TRBV7-6	NA	TGTGCCAGCAGCAGGGCGGACGGGAGCTACGAGCAGTACTTC	CASSRADGSYEQYF
NA	TRBJ2-2	TRBV6-5	NA	TGTGCCAGCAGTTACCGTATCGCGGCCCAGACTGGGGAGCTGTTTTTT	CASSYRIAAQTGELFF
NA	TRBJ1-1	TRBV28	TRBD1	TGTGCCAGCACCCGACAGGGGGTGAATGAAGCTTTCTTT	CASTRQGVNEAFF
NA	TRBJ2-1	TRBV9	NA	TGTGCCAGCAGCGTGCTGGAGGGGAGCCCCTACAATGAGCAGTTCTTC	CASSVLEGSPYNEQFF
NA	TRBJ2-3	TRBV7-3	TRBD1	TGTGCCAGCAGCCGGGGACAGGGGGCAACAGATACGCAGTATTTT	CASSRGQGATDTQYF
NA	TRBJ2-7	TRBV7-6	NA	TGTGCCAGCAGCCTACCGGGATCCTACGAGCAGTACTTC	CASSLPGSYEQYF
NA	TRBJ2-1	TRBV6-5	TRBD2	TGTGCCAGCAGTTGGGGGGGGAATGAGCAGTTCTTC	CASSWGGNEQFF
NA	TRBJ2-3	TRBV7-2	NA	TGTGCCAGCAGCTCCAGGACACCCGGAGCAGATACGCAGTATTTT	CASSSRTPGADTQYF
NA	TRBJ2-3	TRBV30	TRBD2	TGTGCCTGGGCGCGACTTGCGGGAGGATTTGATACGCAGTATTTT	CAWARLAGGFDTQYF
NA	TRBJ1-4	TRBV30	NA	TGTGCCTGGAGTAGCGGACAGTCTAATGAAAAACTGTTTTTT	CAWSSGQSNEKLFF
NA	TRBJ2-5	TRBV7-9	NA	TGTGCCAGCAGCTTAGTCAGGGGACAAGAGACCCAGTACTTC	CASSLVRGQETQYF
NA	TRBJ2-1	TRBV5-6	TRBD2	TGTGCCAGCAGCCTTCCGGGACTAGCGGGAGGGCCCGTCAATGAGCAGTTCTTC	CASSLPGLAGGPVNEQFF
NA	TRBJ2-2	TRBV11-2	TRBD2	TGTGCCAGCAGCCTAGCGGGGAAAACGGGAACCGGGGAGCTGTTTTTT	CASSLAGKTGTGELFF
NA	TRBJ2-2	TRBV7-9	NA	TGTGCCAGCAGTCCCGCGGGCGCGGGCACCGGGGAGCTGTTTTTT	CASSPAGAGTGELFF
NA	TRBJ2-1	TRBV7-2	TRBD2	TGTGCCAGCAGCCCACCGGGGGGATGGAGTGAGCAGTTCTTC	CASSPPGGWSEQFF
NA	TRBJ1-5	TRBV6-1	TRBD1	TGTGCCAGCAGTGACCGGACAGGGGCTAGCAATCAGCCCCAGCATTTT	CASSDRTGASNQPQHF
NA	TRBJ1-5	TRBV27	NA	TGTGCCAGCAGTTTAGGCCCGGGTGGGAATCAGCCCCAGCATTTT	CASSLGPGGNQPQHF